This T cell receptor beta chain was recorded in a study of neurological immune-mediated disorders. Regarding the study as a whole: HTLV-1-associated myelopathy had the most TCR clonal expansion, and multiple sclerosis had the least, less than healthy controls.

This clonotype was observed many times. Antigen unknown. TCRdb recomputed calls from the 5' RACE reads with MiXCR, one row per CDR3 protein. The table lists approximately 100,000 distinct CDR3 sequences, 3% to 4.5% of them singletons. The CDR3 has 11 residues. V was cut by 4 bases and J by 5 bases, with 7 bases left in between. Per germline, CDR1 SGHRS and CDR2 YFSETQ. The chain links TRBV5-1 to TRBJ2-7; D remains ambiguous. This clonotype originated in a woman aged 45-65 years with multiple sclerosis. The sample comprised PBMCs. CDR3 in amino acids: CASSDDHEQYF. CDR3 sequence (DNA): TGCGCCAGCAGCGACGACCACGAGCAGTACTTC.